This is a list of T cell receptor beta chains from one sample in a study of T cell responses to AZD1222 COVID-19 vaccine. Produced via immunoSEQ multiplex PCR; TCRdb's table is partial and in-frame only. The data show about 120,000 clones, with more than 85% seen just once and 4% to 6% held by the top ten. The sequences come from peripheral blood, collected 28 days after the second AZD1222 dose. These receptors came from an adult who received the AZD1222 COVID-19 vaccine. Each CDR3 is given with its conserved first and last residue. Fields, in order: clone size, V gene, D gene, J gene, CDR3 DNA, CDR3 protein. D genes are given only for firm matches. Clone size, where shown, is once, few, many, or a class for clones that have expanded.

clone_size: .
v_call: TRBV4-3
d_call: .
j_call: TRBJ2-1
cdr3_nt: TGCGCCAGCAGCCAAGATCTACAGGGCACTGGTGAGCAGTTCTTC
cdr3_aa: CASSQDLQGTGEQFF

clone_size: .
v_call: TRBV3-1/TRBV3-2
d_call: .
j_call: TRBJ2-7
cdr3_nt: TGTGCCAGCAGCCAAGTTTGGAAGTCCCCCGACTGGACCCAATCCTACGAGCAGTACTTC
cdr3_aa: CASSQVWKSPDWTQSYEQYF

clone_size: .
v_call: TRBV5-6
d_call: TRBD1
j_call: TRBJ2-5
cdr3_nt: TGTGCCAGCAGCTTGGGTGACAGGGGGTTTGAGACCCAGTACTTC
cdr3_aa: CASSLGDRGFETQYF

clone_size: .
v_call: TRBV12-3/TRBV12-4
d_call: TRBD1
j_call: TRBJ1-2
cdr3_nt: TGTGCCAGCAGTTTAGCGCGAGGGGGCGGCTACACCTTC
cdr3_aa: CASSLARGGGYTF

clone_size: .
v_call: TRBV11-2
d_call: .
j_call: TRBJ2-7
cdr3_nt: TGTGCCAGCAGCTCCGGGCAGCAGCTCTTCTACGAGCAGTACTTC
cdr3_aa: CASSSGQQLFYEQYF

clone_size: .
v_call: TRBV2
d_call: .
j_call: TRBJ1-5
cdr3_nt: TGTGCCAGCAGTCCGACAGTCTTGAGCAATCAGCCCCAGCATTTT
cdr3_aa: CASSPTVLSNQPQHF

clone_size: .
v_call: TRBV19
d_call: .
j_call: TRBJ2-6
cdr3_nt: TGTGCCAGTAGTATCTCTCAGGGAATGGGAGGGGCCAACGTCCTGACTTTC
cdr3_aa: CASSISQGMGGANVLTF

clone_size: .
v_call: TRBV5-1
d_call: .
j_call: TRBJ1-1
cdr3_nt: TGCGCCAGCAGCTTGGATGAACGCCGGGTGACTGAAGCTTTCTTT
cdr3_aa: CASSLDERRVTEAFF

clone_size: .
v_call: TRBV11-2
d_call: .
j_call: TRBJ2-2
cdr3_nt: TGTGCCAGCAGTTTGACAGACACCGGGGAGCTGTTTTTT
cdr3_aa: CASSLTDTGELFF

clone_size: .
v_call: TRBV12-2
d_call: .
j_call: TRBJ2-5
cdr3_nt: TGTGCAAGTCGCCTGGTGGGGGGGCCTTTGGAGACCCAGTACTTC
cdr3_aa: CASRLVGGPLETQYF

clone_size: .
v_call: TRBV12-3/TRBV12-4
d_call: .
j_call: TRBJ2-1
cdr3_nt: TGTGCCAGCAGCAAAGGGGCGGGAACTGAGCAGTTCTTC
cdr3_aa: CASSKGAGTEQFF

clone_size: .
v_call: TRBV7-9
d_call: .
j_call: TRBJ1-4
cdr3_nt: TGTGTCAGCAGCCTGTATCCCAATTGGACAGTCTCTAATGAAAAACTGTTTTTT
cdr3_aa: CVSSLYPNWTVSNEKLFF

clone_size: .
v_call: TRBV9
d_call: .
j_call: TRBJ1-4
cdr3_nt: TGTGCCAGCAGCGCAGCCGGACAAGTCGAAAAACTGTTTTTT
cdr3_aa: CASSAAGQVEKLFF

clone_size: .
v_call: TRBV12-5
d_call: TRBD1
j_call: TRBJ2-1
cdr3_nt: TGTGCTAGTGCCGCGAACAGGGGGCCCTACAATGAGCAGTTCTTC
cdr3_aa: CASAANRGPYNEQFF

clone_size: .
v_call: TRBV11-2
d_call: .
j_call: TRBJ1-1
cdr3_nt: TGTGCCAGCAGCTTAGCAGGGTGGAACACTGAAGCTTTCTTT
cdr3_aa: CASSLAGWNTEAFF

clone_size: once
v_call: TRBV18
d_call: TRBD1
j_call: TRBJ1-4
cdr3_nt: TGTGCCAGCTCACCTATTCCCGGGACAGGGATTGAAAAACTGTTTTTT
cdr3_aa: CASSPIPGTGIEKLFF

clone_size: .
v_call: TRBV6-2/TRBV6-3
d_call: .
j_call: TRBJ2-1
cdr3_nt: TGTGCCAGCAGTAGCTTCTACAATGAGCAGTTCTTC
cdr3_aa: CASSSFYNEQFF

clone_size: .
v_call: TRBV13
d_call: .
j_call: TRBJ2-5
cdr3_nt: TGTGCCAGCAGCTTAAAGGTGGTGGGAGAGACCCAGTACTTC
cdr3_aa: CASSLKVVGETQYF

clone_size: .
v_call: TRBV18
d_call: .
j_call: TRBJ2-5
cdr3_nt: TGTGCCAGCCTTGAGGGCTCGGAGGAGACCCAGTACTTC
cdr3_aa: CASLEGSEETQYF

clone_size: once
v_call: TRBV10-2
d_call: TRBD2
j_call: TRBJ2-2
cdr3_nt: TGCGCCAGCCGTAGCGGGCGCACCGGGGAGCTGTTTTTT
cdr3_aa: CASRSGRTGELFF

clone_size: once
v_call: TRBV9
d_call: TRBD2
j_call: TRBJ2-2
cdr3_nt: TGTGCCAGCAGCGTAAACCTGGGACTAGCGGCGAACACCGGGGAGCTGTTTTTT
cdr3_aa: CASSVNLGLAANTGELFF

clone_size: .
v_call: TRBV19
d_call: .
j_call: TRBJ1-1
cdr3_nt: TGTGCCAGTAGTCCTCGGACAAGGGAAGCTTTCTTT
cdr3_aa: CASSPRTREAFF

clone_size: once
v_call: TRBV11-2
d_call: .
j_call: TRBJ2-1
cdr3_nt: TGTGCCAGCAGCTTATTGGCTAGAGGCAATGAGCAGTTCTTC
cdr3_aa: CASSLLARGNEQFF

clone_size: .
v_call: TRBV12-5
d_call: .
j_call: TRBJ2-7
cdr3_nt: TGTGCTAGTGGTTGGACAGTCTACGAGCAGTACTTC
cdr3_aa: CASGWTVYEQYF

clone_size: .
v_call: TRBV4-2
d_call: .
j_call: TRBJ1-5
cdr3_nt: TGTGCCAGCAGCCAAGTGTTTGGGAACCAGCCCCAGCATTTT
cdr3_aa: CASSQVFGNQPQHF

clone_size: .
v_call: TRBV6-1
d_call: TRBD1
j_call: TRBJ1-2
cdr3_nt: TGTGCCAGCAGTGACAGGGGGCAAAACTATGGCTACACCTTC
cdr3_aa: CASSDRGQNYGYTF

clone_size: .
v_call: TRBV3-1/TRBV3-2
d_call: TRBD1
j_call: TRBJ1-5
cdr3_nt: TGTGCCAGCAGCCAAATAACAGGGGAGGGCCAGCCCCAGCATTTT
cdr3_aa: CASSQITGEGQPQHF

clone_size: few
v_call: TRBV19
d_call: TRBD2
j_call: TRBJ2-1
cdr3_nt: TGTGCCAGTAGGACTAGCGGCGCGACCTACAATGAGCAGTTCTTC
cdr3_aa: CASRTSGATYNEQFF

clone_size: .
v_call: TRBV7-5
d_call: .
j_call: TRBJ1-2
cdr3_nt: TGTGTCAGAAGCTTAGGGCCTGATGGCTACACCTTC
cdr3_aa: CVRSLGPDGYTF

clone_size: .
v_call: TRBV18
d_call: .
j_call: TRBJ1-1
cdr3_nt: TGTGCCAGCTCACCGGCGGTACTCACTGAAGCTTTCTTT
cdr3_aa: CASSPAVLTEAFF

clone_size: .
v_call: TRBV6-5
d_call: TRBD1
j_call: TRBJ1-1
cdr3_nt: TGTGCCAGCAGGTCGAGGACAGGTGGGTACACTGAAGCTTTCTTT
cdr3_aa: CASRSRTGGYTEAFF

clone_size: .
v_call: TRBV5-6
d_call: TRBD2
j_call: TRBJ2-3
cdr3_nt: TGTGCCAGCAGCTTGGGTAGCGGGGGATACACAGATACGCAGTATTTT
cdr3_aa: CASSLGSGGYTDTQYF

clone_size: .
v_call: TRBV7-3
d_call: .
j_call: TRBJ2-1
cdr3_nt: TGTGCCAGCAGCCCCGGAGGGAATGAGCAGTTCTTC
cdr3_aa: CASSPGGNEQFF

clone_size: .
v_call: TRBV19
d_call: .
j_call: TRBJ1-5
cdr3_nt: TGTGCCAGTAGTTTTAGGGGAGAATTCTATAGCAATCAGCCCCAGCATTTT
cdr3_aa: CASSFRGEFYSNQPQHF

clone_size: .
v_call: TRBV2
d_call: .
j_call: TRBJ1-1
cdr3_nt: TGTGCCAGCAGTGCAGGACAACTCCGGAACACTGAAGCTTTCTTT
cdr3_aa: CASSAGQLRNTEAFF

clone_size: .
v_call: TRBV5-1
d_call: .
j_call: TRBJ1-1
cdr3_nt: TGCGCCAGCACTGAGGCAGGCGAAGAAGCTTTCTTT
cdr3_aa: CASTEAGEEAFF

clone_size: .
v_call: TRBV7-8
d_call: .
j_call: TRBJ1-4
cdr3_nt: TGTGCCAGCAGCCCTGGGATATGGAAGGAAAAACTGTTTTTT
cdr3_aa: CASSPGIWKEKLFF

clone_size: .
v_call: TRBV2
d_call: .
j_call: TRBJ1-4
cdr3_nt: TGTGCCAGCAGGGGACCAGGGAAGTTCAATGAAAAACTGTTTTTT
cdr3_aa: CASRGPGKFNEKLFF

clone_size: .
v_call: TRBV18
d_call: .
j_call: TRBJ2-5
cdr3_nt: TGTGCCACTACATCGCGACCTGGGGAGACCCAGTACTTC
cdr3_aa: CATTSRPGETQYF

clone_size: .
v_call: TRBV7-9
d_call: .
j_call: TRBJ1-1
cdr3_nt: TGTGCCAGCAGCCAACCCCGGGGGGCGGGTGACACTGAAGCTTTCTTT
cdr3_aa: CASSQPRGAGDTEAFF

clone_size: .
v_call: TRBV6-5
d_call: .
j_call: TRBJ1-1
cdr3_nt: TGTGCCAGCAGTTACGGAGGAACGAACACTGAAGCTTTCTTT
cdr3_aa: CASSYGGTNTEAFF

clone_size: .
v_call: TRBV19
d_call: .
j_call: TRBJ1-6
cdr3_nt: TGTGCCAGTAGTATAGGGTCTCCCCCCCGGGGTTCCGACCGTTTT
cdr3_aa: CASSIGSPPRGSDRF

clone_size: .
v_call: TRBV19
d_call: .
j_call: TRBJ1-1
cdr3_nt: TGTGCCAGTAGCCTGGAGAACACTGAAGCTTTCTTT
cdr3_aa: CASSLENTEAFF

clone_size: .
v_call: TRBV11-2
d_call: .
j_call: TRBJ2-2
cdr3_nt: TGTGCCAGCAGCTCGTTAGCGGAGTTTAAAACCGGGGAGCTGTTTTTT
cdr3_aa: CASSSLAEFKTGELFF

clone_size: .
v_call: TRBV3-1/TRBV3-2
d_call: TRBD1
j_call: TRBJ1-3
cdr3_nt: TGTGCCAGCCCGCGTAATCCGGGTTGGACAGGGGGCAGAGGAAACACCATATATTTT
cdr3_aa: CASPRNPGWTGGRGNTIYF

clone_size: .
v_call: TRBV15
d_call: TRBD2
j_call: TRBJ2-7
cdr3_nt: TGTGCCACCAGCAGAGGGGGACTAGCGGGGGGCTACGAGCAGTACTTC
cdr3_aa: CATSRGGLAGGYEQYF

clone_size: .
v_call: TRBV2
d_call: .
j_call: TRBJ2-1
cdr3_nt: TGTGCCAGCAAGGAGGTTGACAATGAGCAGTTCTTC
cdr3_aa: CASKEVDNEQFF

clone_size: .
v_call: TRBV4-3
d_call: .
j_call: TRBJ2-3
cdr3_nt: TGCGCCAGCAGCCAAGCCCTCGGCACAGATACGCAGTATTTT
cdr3_aa: CASSQALGTDTQYF

clone_size: .
v_call: TRBV7-9
d_call: TRBD1
j_call: TRBJ1-1
cdr3_nt: TGTGCCAGCCAGGACAGGGGCGGAGGGAACACTGAAGCTTTCTTT
cdr3_aa: CASQDRGGGNTEAFF

clone_size: .
v_call: TRBV4-3
d_call: TRBD1
j_call: TRBJ1-6
cdr3_nt: TGCGCCAGCAGCCAGGACAGGAACGGTAATTCACCCCTCCACTTT
cdr3_aa: CASSQDRNGNSPLHF

clone_size: .
v_call: TRBV10-1
d_call: TRBD2
j_call: TRBJ2-5
cdr3_nt: TGCGCCAGCAGTGTCTTAGGGACTAGCGGGAGGAACCAAGAGACCCAGTACTTC
cdr3_aa: CASSVLGTSGRNQETQYF

clone_size: .
v_call: TRBV6-5
d_call: .
j_call: TRBJ2-1
cdr3_nt: TGTGCCAGCGGGTCCTTGGGGGGGGGCGATGAGCAGTTCTTC
cdr3_aa: CASGSLGGGDEQFF

clone_size: once
v_call: TRBV10-3
d_call: TRBD2
j_call: TRBJ2-2
cdr3_nt: TGTGCCATCAGTGACCTAGCGGGAAAAGGCGGGGAGCTGTTTTTT
cdr3_aa: CAISDLAGKGGELFF

clone_size: .
v_call: TRBV7-9
d_call: .
j_call: TRBJ2-7
cdr3_nt: TGTGCCAGCAGTAAAGGACAGTCCCCGGGGGAGCAGTACTTC
cdr3_aa: CASSKGQSPGEQYF